Listed below are T cell receptor beta chains from one sample, sequenced in a study of cytomegalovirus exposure and HLA in healthy donors. Profiled with immunoSEQ multiplex PCR; TCRdb holds only in-frame clones, not every one. The table lists about 190,000 clones, 75% to 90% of them singletons, with roughly 0.75% in the top ten. The source material was PBMCs. The receptor set was obtained from a woman aged 18-29 years in good health and CMV-seronegative. Both conserved end residues are part of each CDR3. D genes are given only for firm matches. The size field is filled for only some rows; it gives once, few, many or a size class.

J gene: TRBJ2-2
V gene: TRBV6-5
CDR3 length: 14
D gene: TRBD1
clone size: -
CDR3 DNA: TGTGCCAGCAGTCTGGGACAGGGCACCGGGGAGCTGTTTTTT
CDR3 protein: CASSLGQGTGELFF

J gene: TRBJ2-1
V gene: TRBV6-6
CDR3 length: 13
D gene: -
clone size: -
CDR3 DNA: TGTGCCAGCAGTACCGGGTCGTACAATGAGCAGTTCTTC
CDR3 protein: CASSTGSYNEQFF

J gene: TRBJ1-2
V gene: TRBV5-1
CDR3 length: 12
D gene: -
clone size: -
CDR3 DNA: TGCGCCAGCAGCTTCGGAGACTATGGCTACACCTTC
CDR3 protein: CASSFGDYGYTF

J gene: TRBJ1-2
V gene: TRBV6-1
CDR3 length: 14
D gene: -
clone size: few
CDR3 DNA: TGTGCCAGCAGTGACACAGGGTCGAACTATGGCTACACCTTC
CDR3 protein: CASSDTGSNYGYTF

J gene: TRBJ2-5
V gene: TRBV5-1
CDR3 length: 16
D gene: -
clone size: few
CDR3 DNA: TGCGCCAGCAGTGGAATCTGGGGGCCATTCCAAGAGACCCAGTACTTC
CDR3 protein: CASSGIWGPFQETQYF

J gene: TRBJ2-5
V gene: TRBV15
CDR3 length: 14
D gene: -
clone size: -
CDR3 DNA: TGTGCCATCCAGAAGGGCGGGCAGCAAGAGACCCAGTACTTC
CDR3 protein: CAIQKGGQQETQYF

J gene: TRBJ2-5
V gene: TRBV28
CDR3 length: 14
D gene: -
clone size: -
CDR3 DNA: TGTGCCAGCTCAGCGGAGCCCTTGCAAGAGACCCAGTACTTC
CDR3 protein: CASSAEPLQETQYF

J gene: TRBJ2-7
V gene: TRBV18
CDR3 length: 14
D gene: -
clone size: few
CDR3 DNA: TGTGCCAGCTCACGTCCAGGGGCCCCCTACGAGCAGTACTTC
CDR3 protein: CASSRPGAPYEQYF

J gene: TRBJ2-3
V gene: TRBV6-4
CDR3 length: 14
D gene: -
clone size: -
CDR3 DNA: TGTGCCAGCAGTGACCAGGGTGGTAGAGATACGCAGTATTTT
CDR3 protein: CASSDQGGRDTQYF

J gene: TRBJ2-1
V gene: TRBV5-1
CDR3 length: 15
D gene: TRBD1
clone size: -
CDR3 DNA: TGCGCCAGCAGCCTGGACAGGGAAACGTACAATGAGCAGTTCTTC
CDR3 protein: CASSLDRETYNEQFF

J gene: TRBJ2-7
V gene: TRBV30
CDR3 length: 16
D gene: TRBD2
clone size: -
CDR3 DNA: TGTGCCTGGATCGGGAGGGCCTCGACCGGTCACTACGAGCAGTACTTC
CDR3 protein: CAWIGRASTGHYEQYF

J gene: TRBJ1-2
V gene: TRBV19
CDR3 length: 13
D gene: -
clone size: -
CDR3 DNA: TGTGCCAGTAGTATCGAGACACCCTATGGCTACACCTTC
CDR3 protein: CASSIETPYGYTF

J gene: TRBJ2-7
V gene: TRBV4-2
CDR3 length: 16
D gene: -
clone size: -
CDR3 DNA: TGTGCCAGCAGCCAAGATGCGGGGTACAGCTCCTACGAGCAGTACTTC
CDR3 protein: CASSQDAGYSSYEQYF

J gene: TRBJ2-5
V gene: TRBV27
CDR3 length: 17
D gene: TRBD2
clone size: -
CDR3 DNA: TGTGCCAGCAGTCCCCCCGGGACTAGCGGTCCCGTGAAGACCCAGTACTTC
CDR3 protein: CASSPPGTSGPVKTQYF

J gene: TRBJ1-5
V gene: TRBV6-5
CDR3 length: 15
D gene: TRBD1
clone size: -
CDR3 DNA: TGTGCCAGCAGTGCCGACAGGGGATTCAATCAGCCCCAGCATTTT
CDR3 protein: CASSADRGFNQPQHF

J gene: TRBJ2-4
V gene: TRBV18
CDR3 length: 15
D gene: -
clone size: -
CDR3 DNA: TGTGCCAGCTCCGCACTAGAAGGGTCAGCAAACATTCAGTACTTC
CDR3 protein: CASSALEGSANIQYF

J gene: TRBJ1-1
V gene: TRBV7-9
CDR3 length: 15
D gene: -
clone size: -
CDR3 DNA: TGTGCCAGCAGCTTAGGTGTGGGGGCGAACACTGAAGCTTTCTTT
CDR3 protein: CASSLGVGANTEAFF

J gene: TRBJ1-4
V gene: TRBV6-5
CDR3 length: 13
D gene: -
clone size: -
CDR3 DNA: TGTGCCAGCAGCCCAATTCCGGGTGAAAAACTGTTTTTT
CDR3 protein: CASSPIPGEKLFF

J gene: TRBJ2-2
V gene: TRBV7-7
CDR3 length: 15
D gene: -
clone size: -
CDR3 DNA: TGTGCCAGCAGCAGGGGACTGGCGAACACCGGGGAGCTGTTTTTT
CDR3 protein: CASSRGLANTGELFF

J gene: TRBJ1-2
V gene: TRBV5-1
CDR3 length: 15
D gene: TRBD1
clone size: -
CDR3 DNA: TGCGCCAGTATGGCTGGGACAGGGACATCGAGCGGCTACACCTTC
CDR3 protein: CASMAGTGTSSGYTF

J gene: TRBJ2-2
V gene: TRBV7-6
CDR3 length: 15
D gene: TRBD2
clone size: -
CDR3 DNA: TGTGCCAGCAGCTTATCGGGACTAGCTACCGGGGAGCTGTTTTTT
CDR3 protein: CASSLSGLATGELFF

J gene: TRBJ2-7
V gene: TRBV7-8
CDR3 length: 13
D gene: -
clone size: -
CDR3 DNA: TGTGCCAGCAGCCCCCGGGGTTCCTACGAGCAGTACTTC
CDR3 protein: CASSPRGSYEQYF

J gene: TRBJ2-1
V gene: TRBV6-4
CDR3 length: 15
D gene: -
clone size: -
CDR3 DNA: TGTGCCAGCAGCCCTACCGGGACTCTCCCAGATGAGCAGTTCTTC
CDR3 protein: CASSPTGTLPDEQFF

J gene: TRBJ1-1
V gene: TRBV19
CDR3 length: 15
D gene: -
clone size: few
CDR3 DNA: TGTGCCAGTAGTATGCCGGCAGGGAAACCCACTGAAGCTTTCTTT
CDR3 protein: CASSMPAGKPTEAFF

J gene: TRBJ2-2
V gene: TRBV13
CDR3 length: 14
D gene: -
clone size: -
CDR3 DNA: TGTGCCAGCAGCTTACGGACAGTTCCCGGGGAGCTGTTTTTT
CDR3 protein: CASSLRTVPGELFF

J gene: TRBJ2-3
V gene: TRBV6-5
CDR3 length: 15
D gene: TRBD1
clone size: once
CDR3 DNA: TGTGCCAGCAGGAGGACAGGGGTTTCGACAGATACGCAGTATTTT
CDR3 protein: CASRRTGVSTDTQYF

J gene: TRBJ1-2
V gene: TRBV18
CDR3 length: 16
D gene: TRBD1
clone size: -
CDR3 DNA: TGTGCCAGCTCACCGTGGACAGGGCCTCCTAACTATGGCTACACCTTC
CDR3 protein: CASSPWTGPPNYGYTF

J gene: TRBJ2-2
V gene: TRBV7-9
CDR3 length: 17
D gene: TRBD2
clone size: -
CDR3 DNA: TGTGCCGGCAGCCAGATACTAGCGGGGGTGAACACCGGGGAGCTGTTTTTT
CDR3 protein: CAGSQILAGVNTGELFF

J gene: TRBJ1-2
V gene: TRBV6-4
CDR3 length: 14
D gene: TRBD1
clone size: -
CDR3 DNA: TGTGCCAGCAGTGATGGAGGGACAGACTATGGCTACACCTTC
CDR3 protein: CASSDGGTDYGYTF

J gene: TRBJ2-3
V gene: TRBV10-3
CDR3 length: 16
D gene: TRBD2
clone size: -
CDR3 DNA: TGTGCCATCAGACAGACTAGCGGGAGGGCCACAGATACGCAGTATTTT
CDR3 protein: CAIRQTSGRATDTQYF

J gene: TRBJ2-7
V gene: TRBV28
CDR3 length: 14
D gene: TRBD1
clone size: -
CDR3 DNA: TGTGCCAGCAGTTTAGTACAGGGGAGCGACGAGCAGTACTTC
CDR3 protein: CASSLVQGSDEQYF

J gene: TRBJ2-7
V gene: TRBV28
CDR3 length: 15
D gene: -
clone size: -
CDR3 DNA: TGTGCCAGCAGTTCCCCAAGACAGGACACTTACGAGCAGTACTTC
CDR3 protein: CASSSPRQDTYEQYF

J gene: TRBJ1-1
V gene: TRBV7-9
CDR3 length: 12
D gene: -
clone size: -
CDR3 DNA: TGTGCCAGCAGCTCGGGGGGTACTGAAGCTTTCTTT
CDR3 protein: CASSSGGTEAFF

J gene: TRBJ2-4
V gene: TRBV2
CDR3 length: 13
D gene: -
clone size: -
CDR3 DNA: TGTGCCAGCCTCCAGACGGGTCAAAACATTCAGTACTTC
CDR3 protein: CASLQTGQNIQYF

J gene: TRBJ2-2
V gene: TRBV19
CDR3 length: 15
D gene: -
clone size: -
CDR3 DNA: TGTGCCAGTAGTATTTGGACTCCGAACACCGGGGAGCTGTTTTTT
CDR3 protein: CASSIWTPNTGELFF

J gene: TRBJ2-1
V gene: TRBV7-9
CDR3 length: 16
D gene: -
clone size: -
CDR3 DNA: TGTGCCAGCAGCTTAGCCCTCACGGGAGCGTGGAATGAGCAGTTCTTC
CDR3 protein: CASSLALTGAWNEQFF

J gene: TRBJ2-3
V gene: TRBV29-1
CDR3 length: 16
D gene: TRBD2
clone size: -
CDR3 DNA: TGCAGCGTTGAAAGACTAGCGGGGGGTCTAACAGATACGCAGTATTTT
CDR3 protein: CSVERLAGGLTDTQYF

J gene: TRBJ1-2
V gene: TRBV18
CDR3 length: 14
D gene: TRBD1
clone size: -
CDR3 DNA: TGTGCCAGCTCACAAGCGGACAGGGGCGGTGGCTACACCTTC
CDR3 protein: CASSQADRGGGYTF

J gene: TRBJ2-1
V gene: TRBV18
CDR3 length: 14
D gene: TRBD2
clone size: -
CDR3 DNA: TGTGCCAGCTCACCCAGCGGGGTATGGAATGAGCAGTTCTTC
CDR3 protein: CASSPSGVWNEQFF

J gene: TRBJ2-7
V gene: TRBV11-2
CDR3 length: 14
D gene: TRBD2
clone size: -
CDR3 DNA: TGTGCCAGCGGGATAGCGGGGATATCCTACGAGCAGTACTTC
CDR3 protein: CASGIAGISYEQYF

J gene: TRBJ2-1
V gene: TRBV19
CDR3 length: 19
D gene: TRBD2
clone size: -
CDR3 DNA: TGTGCCAGTATTAATACGGGACTAGCGGGGCCTAGCTCCTACAATGAGCAGTTCTTC
CDR3 protein: CASINTGLAGPSSYNEQFF

J gene: TRBJ1-1
V gene: TRBV5-4
CDR3 length: 15
D gene: -
clone size: -
CDR3 DNA: TGTGCCAGCAGCTTGGGCTTATGGGAGGGCGCTGAAGCTTTCTTT
CDR3 protein: CASSLGLWEGAEAFF

J gene: TRBJ2-1
V gene: TRBV7-2
CDR3 length: 15
D gene: TRBD2
clone size: -
CDR3 DNA: TGTGCCAGCAGCCGTAGCGGGAGGGAAGGCAATGAGCAGTTCTTC
CDR3 protein: CASSRSGREGNEQFF

J gene: TRBJ1-1
V gene: TRBV6-6
CDR3 length: 11
D gene: -
clone size: once
CDR3 DNA: TGTGCCAGCACCCCCGGCACTGAAGCTTTCTTT
CDR3 protein: CASTPGTEAFF

J gene: TRBJ2-1
V gene: TRBV11-3
CDR3 length: 15
D gene: TRBD2
clone size: -
CDR3 DNA: TGTGCCAGCAGCTTGACGGGGGGTTCCTACAATGAGCAGTTCTTC
CDR3 protein: CASSLTGGSYNEQFF

J gene: TRBJ1-1
V gene: TRBV6-5
CDR3 length: 14
D gene: -
clone size: -
CDR3 DNA: TGTGCCAGCAGTTACACCCCGCTACACACTGAAGCTTTCTTT
CDR3 protein: CASSYTPLHTEAFF

J gene: TRBJ1-2
V gene: TRBV19
CDR3 length: 14
D gene: TRBD1
clone size: -
CDR3 DNA: TGTGCCAGTAGGACGACAGGGGGGTATTATGGCTACACCTTC
CDR3 protein: CASRTTGGYYGYTF

J gene: TRBJ2-7
V gene: TRBV5-5
CDR3 length: 14
D gene: TRBD1
clone size: -
CDR3 DNA: TGTGCCAGCAGCAGATCCGGGACAGGGGTCGAGCAGTACTTC
CDR3 protein: CASSRSGTGVEQYF

J gene: TRBJ2-1
V gene: TRBV27
CDR3 length: 12
D gene: -
clone size: many
CDR3 DNA: TGTGCCAGCAGTTTTAGGGGCGATGAGCAGTTCTTC
CDR3 protein: CASSFRGDEQFF